The 10 T cell receptor beta chains presented below share a single source sample, sequenced in a study of shared clonotypes between healthy human individuals. Naive CD8 cells, CD45RO-negative and positively selected for CCR7, excluded terminally differentiated effector memory CD45RA+ cells. The data were produced by immunoSEQ multiplex PCR, yet TCRdb's version contains in-frame clones alone and is incomplete. The repertoire consists of about 2 million clones, with about 95% occurring once and the leading ten covering 0.85% to 1.2%. Sequenced sample: naive CD8+ T cells sorted from blood. The receptors shown here come from a man aged 18 to 29 in good health.

In DNA form, the CDR3 reads TGTGCCAGCAGTTACCATCCCGGGGGGAACTATGGCTACACCTTC. Protein product: CASSYHPGGNYGYTF. V usage is TRBV6-6 and J usage is TRBJ1-2; perhaps TRBD1 as D (5 bases). Trimming stripped 2 bases from V and 2 bases from J, with 12 bases between. Germline assignment: CDR1 MNHNY and CDR2 SVGAGI (reference sequence). CDR3 size: 15 residues.

The chain is built from TRBV30 and TRBJ2-3; 12 bases are a match to TRBD1. This CDR3 is built from 15 residues. Germline CDR1 reads GTSNPN; CDR2 reads SVGIG (reference sequence). V was clipped by 5 bases and J by 6 bases; unmatched bases: 9. In DNA, the CDR3 is TGTGCCTGGTCCACCGGGACAGGGGGCAGCGATACGCAGTATTTT. It codes for CAWSTGTGGSDTQYF.

V and J are TRBV6-5 and TRBJ1-4; D may be TRBD1 (5 bases). V was shortened by 0 bases and J by 12 bases, with 11 bases between the two germline ends. The CDR3 has 13 amino acids. Per germline, CDR1 MNHEY and CDR2 SVGAGI. This CDR3 is CASSYSMGGELFF. The CDR3 coding sequence is TGTGCCAGCAGTTACTCCATGGGGGGGGAACTGTTTTTT.

This clone has a single count. The CDR3 here is CASSLAVAGAYEQYF. In DNA form, the CDR3 reads TGCGCCAGCAGCTTGGCCGTGGCAGGAGCCTACGAGCAGTACTTC. This chain joins TRBV5-1 and TRBJ2-7; D is unresolved. This CDR3 region has 15 residues. Germline CDR1 and CDR2: SGHRS and YFSETQ. V lost 0 bases and J 2 bases, leaving 12 bases between the germline ends. Full variable domain (remainder filled in from reference TRBV5-1 and TRBJ2-7): KAGVTQTPRYLIKTRGQQVTLSCSPISGHRSVSWYQQTPGQGLQFLFEYFSETQRNKGNFPGRFSGRQFSNSRSEMNVSTLELGDSALYLCASSLAVAGAYEQYFGPGTRLTVT.

The gene calls are TRBV6-1 and TRBJ2-1; D is unclear. CDR3 length equals 14 residues. Germline V lookup: CDR1 MNHNS, CDR2 SASEGT. V gave up 1 base and J gave up 1 base, with 5 bases separating them. CDR3: CASSEDWSYNEQFF. Written as DNA, the CDR3 is TGTGCCAGCAGTGAAGACTGGTCCTACAATGAGCAGTTCTTC.

The CDR3 DNA follows: TGTGCCAGCAGCCAAGAGTTACAGGGGAATGGCTACACCTTC. It translates to CASSQELQGNGYTF. The chain recombines TRBV14 with TRBJ1-2, with 7 bases fitting TRBD1. V was pared by 0 bases and J by 6 bases, with 4 bases of the junction left unmatched. This CDR3 is 14 amino acids long. CDR1 is SGHDN and CDR2 is FVKESK in the germline V gene.

V is TRBV27 and J is TRBJ2-1; weak D call: TRBD1 (7 bases). Germline CDR1 and CDR2: MNHEY and SMNVEV (reference sequence). V lost 6 bases to trimming and J lost 8 bases, with 26 bases between them. The CDR3 is 17 residues long. The DNA of the CDR3 is TGTGCCAGCAGCCCCCTGGCCAGGGGGAGCGGGCTGGATGAGCAGTTCTTC. Translated: CASSPLARGSGLDEQFF.

This chain links TRBV6-6 with TRBJ2-5; perhaps TRBD2 as D (6 bases). Per germline, CDR1 MNHNY and CDR2 SVGAGI (reference sequence). The germline V and J ends were trimmed by 6 bases and 5 bases, with 19 bases remaining between them. The CDR3 covers 15 residues. CDR3 amino acids: CASRGGGPLVETQYF. The CDR3 DNA reads as TGTGCCAGCAGGGGGGGTGGGCCCCTGGTGGAGACCCAGTACTTC.

This chain links TRBV9 with TRBJ2-2; weak D call: TRBD1 (6 bases). V was pared by 0 bases and J by 8 bases, with 11 bases between. The CDR3 is 14 amino acids. CDR1 is SGDLS and CDR2 is YYNGEE in the germline V gene. The CDR3 bases are TGTGCCAGCAGCGTAGACCTGGGGGCGGGGGAGCTGTTTTTT. Translated: CASSVDLGAGELFF.

The rearrangement uses TRBV27 and TRBJ1-3; the D is unclear. In germline, CDR1 is MNHEY, CDR2 SMNVEV (reference sequence). The CDR3 loop spans 15 amino acids. V was trimmed by 1 base and J by 4 bases, leaving 11 bases between them. The CDR3 bases are TGTGCCAGCAGTTTATTGCCCCCATCCGGAAACACCATATATTTT. Translation gives CASSLLPPSGNTIYF.